This TCR beta chain was recovered during a study of T cell repertoires in ileal Crohn's disease. Whole-study results and caveats: Compared with CD4 T cells, sorted CD8 cells carried more expanded clones. Clonality above 26.8% at surgery always came with endoscopic recurrence.

The CDR3 consists of 19 residues. The germline V gene has CDR1 SGDLS and CDR2 YYNGEE. The trim removed 3 bases at V and 4 bases at J, leaving 11 bases unmatched. Produced via immunoSEQ multiplex PCR; TCRdb's table is partial and in-frame only. The repertoire consists of around 4,200 clones, with roughly 80% occurring once and the leading ten covering 4.3%. Time point here: neoterminal ileum biopsy at postoperative endoscopy, about 6 months after surgery. This clone was detected only a few times. Its matching antigen is unknown. This sequence joins TRBV9 and TRBJ2-2; the match to TRBD2 covers 14 bases. The sequencing input was ileal tissue. This receptor was obtained from an adult with Crohn's disease. Written as DNA, the CDR3 is TGTGCCAGCAGCGCCGAGGGACTAGCGGGAGAGGGTGGCACCGGGGAGCTGTTTTTT. This translates into CASSAEGLAGEGGTGELFF. The full variable domain, its missing parts supplied by reference TRBV9 and TRBJ2-2, is DSGVTQTPKHLITATGQRVTLRCSPRSGDLSVYWYQQSLDQGLQFLIQYYNGEERAKGNILERFSAQQFPDLHSELNLSSLELGDSALYFCASSAEGLAGEGGTGELFFGEGSRLTVL.